This is a list of T cell receptor beta chains from one sample in a study of T-cell memory formation after mild COVID-19. TCRdb reprocessed the 5' RACE reads via MiXCR and lists one record per CDR3 protein. The data contain fewer than 400,000 distinct CDR3 sequences, 10% to 15% of them seen just once; the ten biggest clones take up 20% to 25%. Specimen: PBMCs or a T cell subset sorted from them (not recorded which). All receptors come from a man between 18 and 35 years old who had mild COVID-19 (a few samples of this study predate the infection). Cell type and time point are not known. Both conserved end residues are part of each CDR3. D genes are given only for firm matches. Size tells how often a clone was seen (once, few, many) or the class of an expanded clone, and some rows leave it out.

size: few
D: NA
V: TRBV6-6
J: TRBJ2-3
CDR3: CASSPQELSTDTQYF
DNA: TGTGCCAGCAGCCCGCAGGAGCTTAGCACAGATACGCAGTATTTT

size: many
D: TRBD2
V: TRBV6-5
J: TRBJ2-5
CDR3: CASSTRGSQETQYF
DNA: TGTGCCAGCAGTACACGCGGGAGCCAAGAGACCCAGTACTTC

size: few
D: NA
V: TRBV6-2/TRBV6-3
J: TRBJ1-6
CDR3: CASKVGISPLHF
DNA: TGTGCCAGTAAGGTCGGAATTTCACCCCTCCACTTT

size: few
D: TRBD2
V: TRBV6-5
J: TRBJ2-1
CDR3: CASSRTRRYNEQFF
DNA: TGTGCCAGCAGTCGGACTAGAAGATACAATGAGCAGTTCTTC

size: NA
D: NA
V: TRBV9
J: TRBJ2-2
CDR3: CASSAYLSGELFF
DNA: TGTGCCAGCAGCGCCTACTTGTCCGGGGAGCTGTTTTTT

size: few
D: NA
V: TRBV5-1
J: TRBJ1-1
CDR3: CASRSKQGNPEAFF
DNA: TGCGCCAGCCGAAGTAAACAGGGTAACCCTGAAGCTTTCTTT

size: NA
D: NA
V: TRBV7-8
J: TRBJ2-7
CDR3: CASSSRDGYEQYF
DNA: TGTGCCAGCAGCTCAAGGGACGGCTACGAGCAGTACTTC

size: NA
D: TRBD1
V: TRBV20-1
J: TRBJ2-5
CDR3: CSASDRETGAAETQYF
DNA: TGCAGTGCTAGTGATAGGGAGACAGGGGCAGCAGAGACCCAGTACTTC

size: few
D: NA
V: TRBV5-1
J: TRBJ1-2
CDR3: CASSLPPDGYTF
DNA: TGCGCCAGCAGCTTGCCCCCGGACGGCTACACCTTC

size: few
D: TRBD1
V: TRBV10-3
J: TRBJ2-2
CDR3: CAISDIRGQGGTGELFF
DNA: TGTGCCATCAGTGACATTCGGGGACAGGGGGGCACCGGGGAGCTGTTTTTT

size: NA
D: NA
V: TRBV20-1
J: TRBJ1-1
CDR3: CSADKETWAFF
DNA: TGCAGTGCCGATAAGGAGACTTGGGCTTTCTTT

size: NA
D: NA
V: TRBV20-1
J: TRBJ1-1
CDR3: CSARDQGRGTEAFF
DNA: TGCAGTGCTAGAGATCAGGGGAGAGGTACTGAAGCTTTCTTT

size: NA
D: TRBD2
V: TRBV12-3/TRBV12-4
J: TRBJ2-3
CDR3: CASSRESGTADTQYF
DNA: TGTGCCAGCAGCCGGGAGAGCGGGACGGCAGATACGCAGTATTTT

size: few
D: NA
V: TRBV6-5
J: TRBJ1-2
CDR3: CASSYDGQRANYGYTF
DNA: TGTGCCAGCAGTTACGATGGCCAGCGAGCTAACTATGGCTACACCTTC

size: once
D: TRBD1
V: TRBV5-1
J: TRBJ1-2
CDR3: CASTPTGLSNYGYTF
DNA: TGCGCCAGCACCCCGACAGGGTTATCTAACTATGGCTACACCTTC

size: NA
D: TRBD1
V: TRBV20-1
J: TRBJ2-7
CDR3: CSARGSTGGDSFTYEQYF
DNA: TGCAGTGCTAGGGGTTCGACAGGGGGCGATAGTTTCACCTACGAGCAGTACTTC